This entry is about one T cell receptor beta chain. In its sample, this clonotype was seen a few times. The antigen it binds to is not known. No base qualities exist here, and no much larger clone lies one base off it. This sample was included in a study of response to subunit inactivated influenza vaccine (dated 2018 in TCRdb). With respect to the entire study: The study used deep quantitative T cell receptor repertoire profiling to track responses to a trivalent subunit inactivated influenza vaccine.

V is cut by 2 bases and J by 4 bases, and the space between the germline ends is 23 bases. The germline V gene specifies LGHNA as CDR1 and YSLEER as CDR2. From cysteine to phenylalanine, the CDR3 is 18 amino acids long. The CDR3 DNA has 54 bases and is translated from base 1. What the study reported, not specific to this receptor: It was suggested by the authors that each seasonal influenza vaccination may recruit only a limited number of new T cells.

To prepare the library, RT-PCR was applied. TCRdb records Illumina HiSeq 2500 as the sequencer. In-frame beta chains were kept once TCRdb had trimmed the public reads at Q25 with fastp and called clones with MiXCR. Entries that share a CDR3 protein sequence are merged under the most common genes and DNA. This sample lists hundreds of thousands of distinct CDR3 sequences; 14% were detected once. Jointly, the top ten make up approximately 7.6% of the sample. The sample in question was PBMCs from blood, obtained less than 15 days before vaccination. This TCR came from a man aged 45 to 65 who received an inactivated influenza vaccine. Donor details come from another sample of the same person, matched by shared clones. The chain links TRBV4-3 with TRBJ1-2, and the D gene may be TRBD1, 6 bases matching. The base sequence is TGCGCCAGCAGCCAACGGGACACCCCGTCTCGTTTTGGCTATGGCTACACCTTC. The encoded protein is CASSQRDTPSRFGYGYTF.